These 31 T cell receptor beta chains were sequenced from one sample in a study of graft-versus-host responses after intestinal transplantation. Profiling relied on immunoSEQ multiplex PCR, and the TCRdb table lists in-frame clones only, not all of them. Of 95,000 or so clones in the sample, approximately 92% were seen once. The sample here was PBMCs, taken 450 to 480 days after intestinal transplant. The receptors were gathered from a human patient who received an intestinal transplant, so some T cells may come from the graft donor.

V is TRBV6-6 and J is TRBJ2-7; D is unclear. V was shortened by 2 bases and J by 3 bases, with 2 bases between the two germline ends. The CDR3 is made up of 11 amino acids. CDR1 MNHNY and CDR2 SVGAGI come from the germline V gene (reference sequence). CDR3 loop: CASSYVYEQYF. CDR3 bases: TGTGCCAGCAGTTACGTCTACGAGCAGTACTTC.

The chain joins TRBV5-5 to TRBJ1-5; weak D call: TRBD1 (5 bases). CDR1 is SGHKS and CDR2 is YYEKEE in the germline V gene (reference sequence). The CDR3 runs 14 residues. Trimming took 1 base from V and 9 from J, leaving 14 bases between them. The CDR3 sequence is CASSLQGAQAPQHF. As DNA, the CDR3 is TGTGCCAGCAGCTTGCAGGGCGCCCAGGCGCCCCAGCATTTT. The entire variable domain, with the rest obtained from reference TRBV5-5 and TRBJ1-5, is as follows: DAGVTQSPTHLIKTRGQQVTLRCSPISGHKSVSWYQQVLGQGPQFIFQYYEKEERGRGNFPDRFSARQFPNYSSELNVNALLLGDSALYLCASSLQGAQAPQHFGDGTRLSIL.

This chain links TRBV9 with TRBJ2-1; 8 bases are a match to TRBD2. After removal of 0 bases from V and 3 bases from J, the junction contained 2 bases not matched to a gene. The V gene's germline CDR1 is SGDLS and CDR2 YYNGEE. CDR3 length: 15 amino acids. The CDR3 here is CASSVGSGGYNEQFF. For the CDR3, the DNA is TGTGCCAGCAGCGTAGGGAGCGGGGGCTACAATGAGCAGTTCTTC. The whole variable domain, filled in from reference TRBV9 and TRBJ2-1, reads DSGVTQTPKHLITATGQRVTLRCSPRSGDLSVYWYQQSLDQGLQFLIQYYNGEERAKGNILERFSAQQFPDLHSELNLSSLELGDSALYFCASSVGSGGYNEQFFGPGTRLTVL.

The chain has TRBV7-2 and TRBJ1-1; tentatively, D is TRBD1 (6 bases). Deletions cut 4 bases from V and 0 bases from J, with 9 bases between. The CDR3 is 14 residues long. The V gene's germline CDR1 is SGHTA and CDR2 FQGNSA. CDR3 nucleotide sequence: TGTGCCAGCAGCTCTCAGGGGATGAACACTGAAGCTTTCTTT. Its protein product is CASSSQGMNTEAFF.

The rearrangement links TRBV10-1 to TRBJ2-3; D remains ambiguous. The V and J ends lost 5 bases and 3 bases respectively, with 12 bases between them. This CDR3 comprises 14 residues. CDR1 is WNHNN, CDR2 SYGVQD, per germline (reference sequence). DNA of the CDR3: TGCGCCAGCAGTCCGGGCTATGGGACAGATACGCAGTATTTT. Its translation: CASSPGYGTDTQYF.

This chain links TRBV27 with TRBJ1-1; TRBD1 aligns across 9 bases. V dropped 5 bases and J dropped 5; count of bases not matched to a gene: 12. This CDR3 comprises 16 residues. Germline lookup yields CDR1 MNHEY and CDR2 SMNVEV (reference sequence). The CDR3: CASSRTRQGVLTEAFF. DNA for the CDR3: TGTGCCAGCAGTCGGACCAGACAGGGGGTGTTGACTGAAGCTTTCTTT.

The gene calls are TRBV6-6 and TRBJ1-6; tentative D call: TRBD1 (6 bases). The CDR3 has 15 amino acids. V lost 7 bases, J lost 4 bases, and 14 bases lay in between. Germline-derived CDR1 and CDR2 are MNHNY and SVGAGI (reference sequence). CDR3 sequence reads: CASKPTGRYNSPLHF. For the CDR3, the DNA is TGTGCCAGCAAGCCAACAGGGAGGTATAATTCACCCCTCCACTTT.

This clone was seen only once. CDR3 bases: TGTGCCTCCCCGGGGGCTTACGGTATCGATGAGCAGTTCTTC. Residues: CASPGAYGIDEQFF. The chain has TRBV2 and TRBJ2-1; D may be TRBD1 or TRBD2 (6 bases each). Germline assignment: CDR1 SNHLY and CDR2 FYNNEI. CDR3 length: 14 residues. V was cut by 11 bases and J by 8 bases, with 22 bases left in between.

The chain employs TRBV5-1 and TRBJ1-6; D is perhaps TRBD1 (5 bases). From germline, CDR1 is SGHRS and CDR2 YFSETQ. The CDR3 has 15 amino acids. Trimming left V 5 bases short and J 4 bases short, with 13 bases between. CDR3 DNA: TGCGCCAGCAGGACAGCCCTTGGTTATAATTCACCCCTCCACTTT. This codes for CASRTALGYNSPLHF. The variable domain in full, completed from reference TRBV5-1 and TRBJ1-6, reads KAGVTQTPRYLIKTRGQQVTLSCSPISGHRSVSWYQQTPGQGLQFLFEYFSETQRNKGNFPGRFSGRQFSNSRSEMNVSTLELGDSALYLCASRTALGYNSPLHFGNGTRLTVT.

The chain employs TRBV6-5 and TRBJ1-5; no clear D. The CDR3 consists of 13 residues. Germline CDR1 is MNHEY and CDR2 is SVGAGI. V shed 3 bases and J shed 4 bases, with 7 bases lying between them. The CDR3 DNA sequence: TGTGCCAGCAGTTATCGAGATAATCAGCCCCAGCATTTT. It yields the protein CASSYRDNQPQHF.

This clone was counted a single time. The chain is built from TRBV2 and TRBJ1-6; possibly TRBD1 for D (5 bases). The CDR3 has 13 amino acids. Germline V gives CDR1 SNHLY, CDR2 FYNNEI. Trimming took 10 bases from V and 4 from J, leaving 11 bases between them. In DNA, the CDR3 is TGTGCCACCTGCAGGGATTATAATTCACCCCTCCACTTT. It translates to CATCRDYNSPLHF. Combining the CDR3 with reference TRBV2 and TRBJ1-6 gives the whole variable domain EPEVTQTPSHQVTQMGQEVILRCVPISNHLYFYWYRQILGQKVEFLVSFYNNEISEKSEIFDDQFSVERPDGSNFTLKIRSTKLEDSAMYFCATCRDYNSPLHFGNGTRLTVT.

The V call is TRBV2, the J call TRBJ1-5, with a tentative D call TRBD1 (6 bases). The CDR3 covers 12 residues. Per germline, CDR1 SNHLY and CDR2 FYNNEI. Trimming took off 7 bases at V and 5 bases at J, with 9 bases between the two ends. The CDR3 sequence: CASTTGYQPQHF. The CDR3 nucleotides read TGTGCCAGCACCACAGGGTATCAGCCCCAGCATTTT.

The chain employs TRBV4-1 and TRBJ2-7; D not resolved. Trimming took 0 bases from V and 2 from J, leaving 11 bases between them. CDR3 length: 15 amino acids. Germline CDR1 is MGHRA and CDR2 is YSYEKL. In DNA, the CDR3 is TGCGCCAGCAGCCAAGATCTACCTAGTCCCTACGAGCAGTACTTC. Amino acids: CASSQDLPSPYEQYF.

This clone appeared once. This chain joins TRBV18 and TRBJ2-1, with TRBD2 matching over 12 bases. This CDR3 is 16 amino acids long. V dropped 3 bases and J dropped 8; count of bases not matched to a gene: 8. Looked up from germline, CDR1 is KGHSH and CDR2 is LQKENI. CDR3: CASSPDRTSGADEQFF. The CDR3 DNA sequence: TGTGCCAGCTCACCGGATAGGACTAGCGGGGCGGATGAGCAGTTCTTC.

The CDR3 coding sequence is TGTGCCACTCGCCAGGATAATAGCAATCAGCCCCAGCATTTT. It encodes CATRQDNSNQPQHF. The chain carries TRBV2 and TRBJ1-5; D ambiguous. The ends were cut back, 10 bases at V and 0 bases at J, with 13 bases in the middle. This CDR3 spans 14 amino acids. Germline-derived CDR1 and CDR2 are SNHLY and FYNNEI.

This clone was counted only a few times. V usage is TRBV6-6 and J usage is TRBJ2-7; D may be TRBD2 (5 bases). CDR1 is MNHNY and CDR2 is SVGAGI in the germline V gene (reference sequence). Trimming removed 7 bases at V and 0 bases at J, with 16 bases between. This CDR3 region has 15 residues. The CDR3 is CASTGVAQSSYEQYF. The DNA of the CDR3 is TGTGCCAGCACCGGGGTGGCCCAGAGCTCCTACGAGCAGTACTTC.

This chain uses TRBV7-8 with TRBJ1-1, with D tentatively TRBD1 (6 bases). V gave up 1 base and J gave up 7 bases, with 13 bases separating them. This CDR3 comprises 14 residues. CDR1 is SGHVS and CDR2 is FQNEAQ in the germline V gene. The CDR3 DNA reads as TGTGCCAGCAGCTTAGACAGGGTGGTAGGTGAAGCTTTCTTT. Protein sequence: CASSLDRVVGEAFF.

Here the CDR3 DNA reads TGTGCCAGTAGTACAAAGACAGGGGCAAACACTGAAGCTTTCTTT. Its translation is CASSTKTGANTEAFF. The rearrangement uses TRBV19 and TRBJ1-1; 8 bases are a match to TRBD1. In germline, CDR1 is LNHDA, CDR2 SQIVND (reference sequence). The CDR3 extends over 15 amino acids. V lost 4 bases to trimming and J lost 2 bases; unmatched junction nucleotides: 6. The full variable domain, in which reference TRBV19 and TRBJ1-1 provide the parts outside the CDR3, is DGGITQSPKYLFRKEGQNVTLSCEQNLNHDAMYWYRQDPGQGLRLIYYSQIVNDFQKGDIAEGYSVSREKKESFPLTVTSAQKNPTAFYLCASSTKTGANTEAFFGQGTRLTVV.

This clone has just one count. The chain recombines TRBV4-2 with TRBJ1-2; D is ambiguous. V was trimmed by 0 bases and J by 0 bases, leaving 14 bases between them. The V gene's germline CDR1 is LGHNA and CDR2 YNFKEQ. The CDR3 covers 17 residues. As DNA, the CDR3 is TGTGCCAGCAGCCAAGATCCCCAAGCCTTAGCTAACTATGGCTACACCTTC. It yields the protein CASSQDPQALANYGYTF.

This chain links TRBV10-2 with TRBJ1-1, with D unresolved. CDR3 length: 13 residues. Germline V gives CDR1 WSHSY, CDR2 SAAADI. Trimming pared 0 bases from V and 10 bases from J, leaving 12 bases between. CDR3 region: CASSESSGVGAFF. The CDR3, as DNA: TGCGCCAGCAGTGAGTCGTCCGGGGTTGGAGCTTTCTTT.

The V gene is TRBV25-1, the J gene TRBJ1-1; D unresolved. CDR1 is MGHDK and CDR2 is SYGVNS in the germline V gene. This CDR3 has 13 residues. The germline V and J ends were trimmed by 3 bases and 0 bases, with 5 bases remaining between them. CDR3 bases: TGTGCCAGCAGTGAGGGTATGAACACTGAAGCTTTCTTT. Protein sequence: CASSEGMNTEAFF.

As for this clone: Other DNA sequences of this sample code for an identical CDR3. The genes are TRBV7-9 and TRBJ2-1; D gene unclear. The germline CDR1 and CDR2 sequences are SEHNR and FQNEAQ (reference sequence). This CDR3 has 13 residues. Trimming stripped 1 base from V and 6 bases from J, with 7 bases between. Here the CDR3 reads CASSLVAVNEQFF. The CDR3, as DNA: TGTGCCAGCAGCTTAGTGGCAGTCAATGAGCAGTTCTTC.

The genes are TRBV5-1 and TRBJ1-2, with D unresolved. Trimming cost V 2 bases and J 6 bases, with 11 bases left between them. The CDR3 is made up of 13 amino acids. Germline V gene lookup returns CDR1 SGHRS and CDR2 YFSETQ. The DNA of the CDR3 is TGCGCCAGCAGCTTTGGGGTTCTCGATGGCTACACCTTC. Protein product: CASSFGVLDGYTF.

The V gene is TRBV2, the J gene TRBJ2-1, with 9 bases lining up with TRBD2. From germline, CDR1 is SNHLY and CDR2 FYNNEI. The J segment lost 9 bases and the V segment lost 7 bases, leaving 4 bases of the junction unmatched. The CDR3 has 12 amino acids. The CDR3 region is CASNGLAFEQFF. The CDR3 DNA reads TGTGCCAGCAACGGACTAGCGTTTGAGCAGTTCTTC.

The rearrangement uses TRBV5-1 and TRBJ1-1, with D uncertain. The CDR3 is 13 amino acids. The germline gives CDR1 SGHRS, CDR2 YFSETQ. The germline V and J ends were trimmed by 0 bases and 3 bases, with 6 bases remaining between them. CDR3 region: CASSLEWDTEAFF. The CDR3 region has the DNA TGCGCCAGCAGCTTGGAGTGGGACACTGAAGCTTTCTTT. The whole variable domain, remainder taken from reference TRBV5-1 and TRBJ1-1, is KAGVTQTPRYLIKTRGQQVTLSCSPISGHRSVSWYQQTPGQGLQFLFEYFSETQRNKGNFPGRFSGRQFSNSRSEMNVSTLELGDSALYLCASSLEWDTEAFFGQGTRLTVV.

This clone was picked up one time. The chain combines TRBV4-1 with TRBJ2-5; 7 nucleotides align to TRBD1. The J call may be faulty, since TRBJ2-7 better matches the DNA end. The CDR3 is 16 residues long. The germline gives CDR1 MGHRA, CDR2 YSYEKL. CDR3 in DNA: TGCGCCAGCAGCCAACCACTTCTGACAGGGTCCTACGAGCAGTACTTC. This translates into CASSQPLLTGSYEQYF.

The count of this clone is one. The chain couples TRBV15 to TRBJ2-7; 7 bases align to TRBD2. The J segment lost 6 bases and the V segment lost 0 bases, leaving 8 bases of the junction unmatched. This CDR3 spans 15 amino acids. Germline V gene lookup returns CDR1 LNHNV and CDR2 YYDKDF (reference sequence). CDR3 bases: TGTGCCACCAGCAGAGATCGGGGGAGGGAAGGCGAGCAGTACTTC. This translates into CATSRDRGREGEQYF.

This chain joins TRBV25-1 and TRBJ2-7; TRBD1 matches 7 bases. CDR1 MGHDK and CDR2 SYGVNS come from the germline V gene. With V trimmed by 6 bases and J by 1 base, 9 bases remained unmatched. The CDR3 loop spans 15 amino acids. The CDR3 bases are TGTGCCAGCAGGGACGACAGGGCCCCTTCCTACGAGCAGTACTTC. It yields the protein CASRDDRAPSYEQYF.

V usage is TRBV19 and J usage is TRBJ1-1; D not resolved. The length of the CDR3 is 12 residues. From germline, CDR1 is LNHDA and CDR2 SQIVND (reference sequence). V was pared by 11 bases and J by 0 bases, with 10 bases between. The CDR3 region is CAHLSVNTEAFF. Written as DNA, the CDR3 is TGTGCCCACCTCTCGGTGAACACTGAAGCTTTCTTT.

The chain recombines TRBV5-1 with TRBJ1-5, with TRBD1 matching over 7 bases. V trimming: 1 base; J trimming: 6 bases; junction bases outside the gene matches: 4. Germline lookup yields CDR1 SGHRS and CDR2 YFSETQ. The CDR3 loop spans 14 amino acids. As DNA, the CDR3 is TGCGCCAGCAGCTTGTACCAGGGGGGTCAGCCCCAGCATTTT. Its translation: CASSLYQGGQPQHF.

The chain combines TRBV5-1 with TRBJ1-3; D is ambiguous. This CDR3 is built from 16 residues. The germline V gene encodes CDR1 SGHRS and CDR2 YFSETQ. Trimming removed 4 bases from V and 4 bases from J, with 18 bases in between. The CDR3 loop reads CASSPTHGSGGNTIYF. The DNA for the CDR3 is TGCGCCAGCAGCCCCACGCACGGCTCGGGGGGAAACACCATATATTTT. Using reference TRBV5-1 and TRBJ1-3 for the parts outside the CDR3, the full variable domain is KAGVTQTPRYLIKTRGQQVTLSCSPISGHRSVSWYQQTPGQGLQFLFEYFSETQRNKGNFPGRFSGRQFSNSRSEMNVSTLELGDSALYLCASSPTHGSGGNTIYFGEGSWLTVV.